This TCR beta chain originates from a study of shared clonotypes between healthy human individuals. Trimming took 4 bases from V and 3 from J; bases not matched to a gene: 10. Per the germline V gene, CDR1 is MNHEY and CDR2 is SVGAGI. CDR3 length: 16 residues. Repertoires were generated with immunoSEQ multiplex PCR, while TCRdb's copy carries only in-frame clones and drops some. The sample has some 2.3 million clones; just over 90% are singletons. Sequenced input: naive CD4+ T cells from PBMCs. Noted subset: CD45RA+ positively selected. V usage is TRBV6-5 and J usage is TRBJ1-1, with 8 bases aligning to TRBD1. The receptor was derived from a young man in good health. Some clones in this sample may be carry-over from other donors' samples. CDR3 DNA sequence: TGTGCCAGCAGTTTCCGCGTGACAGGGGAGGACACTGAAGCTTTCTTT. This translates into CASSFRVTGEDTEAFF.